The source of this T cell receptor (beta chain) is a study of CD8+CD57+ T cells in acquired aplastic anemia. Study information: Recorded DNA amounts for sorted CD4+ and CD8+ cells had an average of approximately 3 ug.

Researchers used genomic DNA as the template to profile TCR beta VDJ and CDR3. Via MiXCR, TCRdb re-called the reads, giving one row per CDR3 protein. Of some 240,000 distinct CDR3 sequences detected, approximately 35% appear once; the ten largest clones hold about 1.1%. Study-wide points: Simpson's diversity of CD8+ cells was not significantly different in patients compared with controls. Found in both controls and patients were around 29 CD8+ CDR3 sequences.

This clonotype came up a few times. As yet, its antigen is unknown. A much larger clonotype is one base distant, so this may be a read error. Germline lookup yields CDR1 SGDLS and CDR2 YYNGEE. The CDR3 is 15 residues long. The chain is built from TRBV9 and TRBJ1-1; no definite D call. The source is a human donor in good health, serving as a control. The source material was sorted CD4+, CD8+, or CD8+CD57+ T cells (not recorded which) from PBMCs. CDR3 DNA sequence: TGTGCCAGCAGCGTAGCGGGGAGGGCGAACACTGAAGCTTCCTTT. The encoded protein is CASSVAGRANTEASF.